This entry lists 17 T cell receptor beta chains sequenced from one sample in a study of vaccination and CD4 T cells after COVID-19. As for treatment: roughly 11-day PBMC culture with coronavirus spike peptide pools or control peptides (ViraFEST assay). The Oncomine TCR Beta short-read assay was applied to DNA of cultured CD4+ T cells. TCRdb recomputed calls from the PCR reads with MiXCR, one row per CDR3 protein. The sample yields over 15,000 distinct CDR3 sequences, over 45% seen once. The antigens of these receptors remain unknown. This specimen consisted of CD4+ T cells from blood, cultured in vitro, obtained before SARS-CoV-2 vaccination. Source of these receptors: a human donor who had recovered from COVID-19.

This clonotype was found a few times. V and J are TRBV21-1 and TRBJ2-5; TRBD1 was called by the table and not checked on the DNA. TRBV21-1 counts as a pseudogene. CDR3 length: 16 amino acids. The CDR3 DNA sequence: TGTGCCAGCAGCGGTCCCGGGACCGGGGAGGGGGAGACCCAGTACTTC. Encoded protein: CASSGPGTGEGETQYF.

V is TRBV15 and J is TRBJ2-4; D uncertain. Trimming cost V 8 bases and J 9 bases, with 14 bases left between them. Germline lookup yields CDR1 LNHNV and CDR2 YYDKDF (reference sequence). This CDR3 has 12 amino acids. Written as DNA, the CDR3 is TGTGCCACCGCGCTGGGTCGCGGCATTCAGTACTTC. Its translation is CATALGRGIQYF.

This chain connects TRBV7-3 to TRBJ2-6; D is undetermined. CDR1 is SGHTA, CDR2 FQGTGA, per germline. The CDR3 has 16 residues. V was cut by 2 bases and J by 2 bases, with 10 bases left in between. The DNA of the CDR3 is TGTGCCAGCAGCTTAGTCTCAACGACTGGGGCCAACGTCCTGACTTTC. Its translation: CASSLVSTTGANVLTF. Combining the CDR3 with reference TRBV7-3 and TRBJ2-6 gives the whole variable domain GAGVSQTPSNKVTEKGKYVELRCDPISGHTALYWYRQSLGQGPEFLIYFQGTGAADDSGLPNDRFFAVRPEGSVSTLKIQRTERGDSAVYLCASSLVSTTGANVLTFGAGSRLTVL.

A remark on this clonotype: A junction boundary mismatches the germline segment, possibly from a read error. The chain joins TRBV5-5 to TRBJ1-4, with D unclear. Germline V CDR1 and CDR2: SGHKS, YYEKEE (reference sequence). CDR3 length: 11 amino acids. CDR3 DNA: TGTGCCAGCAACTTGGGTAGGGAACTGTTTTTT. It yields the protein CASNLGRELFF. The entire variable domain, with the rest obtained from reference TRBV5-5 and TRBJ1-4, is as follows: DAGVTQSPTHLIKTRGQQVTLRCSPISGHKSVSWYQQVLGQGPQFIFQYYEKEERGRGNFPDRFSARQFPNYSSELNVNALLLGDSALYLCASNLGRELFFGSGTQLSVL.

This clonotype was detected only a few times. The chain is built from TRBV2 and TRBJ1-5; 8 nucleotides match TRBD1. J lost 5 bases, V lost 4 bases, and 1 base had no gene match. The CDR3 runs 13 residues. The germline V gene has CDR1 SNHLY and CDR2 FYNNEI. CDR3 region: CASSGTGYQPQHF. Here the CDR3 DNA reads TGTGCCAGCAGTGGGACAGGGTATCAGCCCCAGCATTTT.

The J gene is TRBJ1-2, the V gene TRBV28, with a weak D call TRBD1 (5 bases). Germline CDR1 MDHEN, CDR2 SYDVKM. Trimming left V 5 bases short and J 3 bases short, with 10 bases between. The CDR3 is 13 amino acids. For the CDR3, the DNA is TGTGCCAGCAGTATAGGGACGGACTATGGCTACACCTTC. Amino acid sequence: CASSIGTDYGYTF.

The table lists this clonotype with a few counts. The chain carries TRBV3-1 and TRBJ1-2; D is possibly TRBD1 (6 bases). With 4 bases removed from V and 4 bases from J, the gap between germline ends came to 7 bases. The germline V gene encodes CDR1 LGHDT and CDR2 YNNKEL (reference sequence). This CDR3 comprises 12 residues. The CDR3 reads CASSPDSYGYTF. In nucleotides, the CDR3 is TGTGCCAGCAGCCCGGACAGCTATGGCTACACCTTC.

This rearrangement joins TRBV6-5 to TRBJ2-7, with D perhaps TRBD2 (5 bases). The germline CDR1 and CDR2 sequences are MNHEY and SVGAGI. The CDR3 has 13 residues. Trimming took 2 bases from V and 9 from J, leaving 14 bases between them. CDR3 coding DNA: TGTGCCAGCAGTTACGCTTCTAGCTATGGGCAGTACTTC. Protein: CASSYASSYGQYF.

The sample holds one count of this clonotype. The chain has TRBV12-3 or TRBV12-4 and TRBJ2-3, with D unclear. This CDR3 has 15 amino acids. V lost 5 bases, J lost 2 bases, and 14 bases lay in between. CDR3 coding DNA: TGTGCCAGCAGTCCCCAAGGACGGTACACAGATACGCAGTATTTT. Protein: CASSPQGRYTDTQYF.

The V call is TRBV29-1, the J call TRBJ2-2; D uncertain. The CDR3 length is 13 residues. The ends were cut back, 4 bases at V and 1 base at J, with 7 bases in the middle. Germline V gene data show CDR1 as SQVTM and CDR2 as ANQGSEA. The CDR3 nucleotides are TGCAGCGTTGGAAAGGGGAACACCGGGGAGCTGTTTTTT. Protein sequence: CSVGKGNTGELFF.

V usage is TRBV27 and J usage is TRBJ2-7; TRBD1 matches 8 bases. Germline loops: CDR1 MNHEY, CDR2 SMNVEV (reference sequence). The CDR3 has 12 residues. V was pared by 6 bases and J by 5 bases, with 3 bases of the junction left unmatched. The CDR3 nucleotides read TGTGCCAGCAGCCCGGACAGGGACGAGCAGTACTTC. Its protein product is CASSPDRDEQYF.

The chain uses TRBV11-2 and TRBJ2-7; D remains ambiguous. In germline, CDR1 is SGHAT, CDR2 FQNNGV. V was clipped by 6 bases and J by 0 bases, with 6 bases between them. The length of the CDR3 is 12 residues. CDR3 bases: TGTGCCAGCAGTCGAAGCTCCTACGAGCAGTACTTC. It encodes CASSRSSYEQYF. The whole variable domain, remainder taken from reference TRBV11-2 and TRBJ2-7, is EAGVAQSPRYKIIEKRQSVAFWCNPISGHATLYWYQQILGQGPKLLIQFQNNGVVDDSQLPKDRFSAERLKGVDSTLKIQPAKLEDSAVYLCASSRSSYEQYFGPGTRLTVT.

This clonotype appeared a few times. The rearrangement joins TRBV11-1 to TRBJ2-7; D is uncertain. Germline lookup yields CDR1 SGHAT and CDR2 FQDESV (reference sequence). Trimming pared 1 base from V and 6 bases from J, leaving 7 bases between. The CDR3 extends over 12 amino acids. CDR3: CASSLDRLEQYF. CDR3 nucleotide sequence: TGTGCCAGCAGCTTAGATCGGCTCGAGCAGTACTTC.

About this clonotype: One junction end disagrees with the germline gene, perhaps due to a read error. The rearrangement uses TRBV30 and TRBJ2-7; D not resolved. Germline V lookup: CDR1 GTSNPN, CDR2 SVGIG (reference sequence). The length of the CDR3 is 15 residues. Here the CDR3 DNA reads TGTGCCTGGAGTCCAGGCTCAGCCCAATTCTACGAGCAGTGCTTC. Its translation: CAWSPGSAQFYEQCF.

This clonotype was counted a few times. The chain carries TRBV3-1 and TRBJ2-5; tentatively, D is TRBD1 (6 bases). Germline loops: CDR1 LGHDT, CDR2 YNNKEL (reference sequence). V was cut by 1 base and J by 5 bases, with 14 bases left in between. The CDR3 is 15 residues long. CDR3 amino acids: CASSQGQGPWETQYF. CDR3 bases: TGTGCCAGCAGCCAAGGGCAGGGGCCATGGGAGACCCAGTACTTC.

This clonotype was seen once. V gene TRBV6-1 combines with J gene TRBJ2-2, with TRBD2 matching over 11 bases. Germline assignment: CDR1 MNHNS and CDR2 SASEGT. The CDR3 is 18 residues long. The trim removed 6 bases at V and 4 bases at J, leaving 13 bases unmatched. CDR3 protein: CASSHSGRALRGTGELFF. CDR3 sequence (DNA): TGTGCCAGCAGCCATAGCGGGAGGGCCCTCCGAGGCACCGGGGAGCTGTTTTTT.

The J gene is TRBJ2-7, the V gene TRBV20-1; 12 bases are a match to TRBD2. This CDR3 has 17 residues. V shed 0 bases, J shed 4 bases, and the junction held 10 bases outside the gene matches. The germline gives CDR1 DFQATT, CDR2 SNEGSKA (reference sequence). The DNA for the CDR3 is TGCAGTGCTAGAGATCTCCTAGCGGGGGGGAGGGGATACGAGCAGTACTTC. This codes for CSARDLLAGGRGYEQYF.